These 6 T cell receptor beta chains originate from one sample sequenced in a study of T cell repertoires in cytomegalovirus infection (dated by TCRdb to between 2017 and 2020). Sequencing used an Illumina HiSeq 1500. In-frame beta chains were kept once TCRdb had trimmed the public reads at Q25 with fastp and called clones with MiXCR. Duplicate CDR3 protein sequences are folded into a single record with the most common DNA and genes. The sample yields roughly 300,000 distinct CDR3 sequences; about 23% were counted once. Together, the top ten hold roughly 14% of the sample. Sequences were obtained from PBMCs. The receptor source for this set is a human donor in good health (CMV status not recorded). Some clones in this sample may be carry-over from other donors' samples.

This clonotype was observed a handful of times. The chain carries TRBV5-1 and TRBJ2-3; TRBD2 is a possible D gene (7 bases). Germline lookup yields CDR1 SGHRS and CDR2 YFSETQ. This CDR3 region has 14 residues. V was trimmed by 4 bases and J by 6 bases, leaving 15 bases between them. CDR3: CASSGGGLPDTQYF. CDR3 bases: TGCGCCAGCAGCGGGGGGGGCCTTCCGGATACGCAGTATTTT.

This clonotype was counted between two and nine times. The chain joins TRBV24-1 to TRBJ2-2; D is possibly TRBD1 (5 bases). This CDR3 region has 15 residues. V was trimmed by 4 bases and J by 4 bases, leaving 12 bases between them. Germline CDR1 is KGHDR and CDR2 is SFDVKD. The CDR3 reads CATSDPSGSTGELFF. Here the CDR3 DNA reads TGTGCCACCAGTGACCCATCAGGGTCCACCGGGGAGCTGTTTTTT.

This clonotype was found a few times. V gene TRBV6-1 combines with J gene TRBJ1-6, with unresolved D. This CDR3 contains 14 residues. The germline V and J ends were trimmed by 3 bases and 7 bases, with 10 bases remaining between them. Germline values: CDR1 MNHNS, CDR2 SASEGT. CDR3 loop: CASSERAGNSPLHF. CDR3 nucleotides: TGTGCCAGCAGTGAGAGGGCGGGGAATTCACCCCTCCACTTT.

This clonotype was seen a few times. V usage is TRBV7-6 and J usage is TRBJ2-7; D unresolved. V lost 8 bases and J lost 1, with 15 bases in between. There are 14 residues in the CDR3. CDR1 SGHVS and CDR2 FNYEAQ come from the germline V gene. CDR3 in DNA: TGTGCCAGCGCCCCTACCCTCCGGTCCTACGAGCAGTACTTC. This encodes CASAPTLRSYEQYF.

The DNA of the CDR3 is TGCAGTGCTAGAGATGTATTAGGTGGGGGAGAAGGATTTGAAGCTTTCTTT. Its translation: CSARDVLGGGEGFEAFF. The rearrangement joins TRBV20-1 to TRBJ1-1, with D possibly matching TRBD1 (5 bases). V was trimmed by 0 bases and J by 7 bases, leaving 24 bases between them. CDR1 and CDR2 (germline): DFQATT, SNEGSKA (reference sequence). The CDR3 totals 17 residues.

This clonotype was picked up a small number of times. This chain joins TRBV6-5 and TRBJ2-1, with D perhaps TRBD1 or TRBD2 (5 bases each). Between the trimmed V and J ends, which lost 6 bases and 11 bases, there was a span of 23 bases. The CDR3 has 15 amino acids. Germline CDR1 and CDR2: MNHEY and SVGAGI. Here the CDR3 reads CASSIGRAHGTKQFF. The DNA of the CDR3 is TGTGCCAGCAGCATCGGACGGGCCCATGGGACGAAGCAGTTCTTC.